This T cell receptor beta chain was obtained from a study of cytomegalovirus exposure and HLA in healthy donors. V lost 1 base and J 0 bases, leaving 7 bases between the germline ends. CDR1 MNHEY and CDR2 SVGAGI come from the germline V gene. This CDR3 is built from 14 residues. Clones were sequenced by immunoSEQ multiplex PCR, and TCRdb holds only the in-frame ones, with some missing. Of some 340,000 clones listed, 87% were seen once; the top ten hold 1.2%. The V call is TRBV6-5, the J call TRBJ2-7, with D perhaps TRBD1 (6 bases). The origin of this receptor is a woman in her 30s in good health and CMV-seropositive. Sequenced: PBMCs. The CDR3 region is CASSYFRGSYEQYF. The CDR3, as DNA: TGTGCCAGCAGTTACTTCAGGGGCTCCTACGAGCAGTACTTC.